The 16 T cell receptor beta chains reported below all come from one sample, sequenced in a study of human T cells and chemical hapten exposure. The time point: patch test 3, about 24 weeks after DPC sensitization. Stated treatment: therapeutic diphenylcyclopropenone sensitization with weekly scalp DPC. TCRdb re-called the RACE reads with MiXCR, one entry per CDR3 protein. Altogether about 82,000 distinct CDR3 sequences are present, around 13% being singletons, with the ten largest covering approximately 6.2%. The sample consisted of whole blood, taken in connection with sensitization to the hapten diphenylcyclopropenone (DPC). These receptors were collected from a woman in her forties or fifties with alopecia areata. Some clones in this sample may be carry-over from other donors' samples.

The CDR3 region is CSVVLRGLNTEAFF. In DNA form, the CDR3 reads TGCAGCGTTGTCTTGAGGGGGTTGAACACTGAAGCTTTCTTT. The chain uses TRBV29-1 and TRBJ1-1; D is possibly TRBD1 (6 bases). CDR1 is SQVTM and CDR2 is ANQGSEA in the germline V gene. The V end lost 4 bases, the J end lost 0 bases, and 12 bases lay between the germline ends. This CDR3 is built from 14 residues.

This clonotype was picked up a small number of times. The chain uses TRBV6-4 and TRBJ2-3; D is unclear. This CDR3 has 12 residues. Germline V CDR1 and CDR2: MRHNA, SNTAGT. Trimming took 0 bases from V and 6 from J, leaving 4 bases between them. CDR3 amino acids: CASSDSVDTQYF. The CDR3 DNA is TGTGCCAGCAGTGACTCAGTGGATACGCAGTATTTT.

On this clonotype itself: An end of the junction differs from the germline gene, which may be a read error. The genes are TRBV3-1 and TRBJ2-1, with D perhaps matching TRBD2 (5 bases). There are 13 residues in the CDR3. CDR1 is LGHDT and CDR2 is YNNKEL in the germline V gene (reference sequence). CDR3 sequence reads: CASSQAVNNEQFF. For the CDR3, the DNA is TGTGCTAGCAGCCAAGCGGTAAACAATGAGCAGTTCTTC.

The V gene is TRBV28, the J gene TRBJ2-5, with D possibly matching TRBD2 (6 bases). CDR1 MDHEN and CDR2 SYDVKM come from the germline V gene. This CDR3 region has 12 residues. Trimming stripped 8 bases from V and 4 bases from J, with 11 bases between. CDR3: CASRGFRETQYF. The CDR3 nucleotides read TGTGCCAGCCGGGGGTTCCGAGAGACCCAGTACTTC.

This clonotype was counted a few times. This CDR3 reads CASSLLPSSGSSYNEQFF. CDR3 in DNA: TGTGCCAGCAGCCTACTCCCTTCTAGCGGGAGCTCCTACAATGAGCAGTTCTTC. The gene calls are TRBV7-8 and TRBJ2-1; TRBD2 agrees at 10 bases. The CDR3 contains 18 residues. The J segment lost 0 bases and the V segment lost 5 bases, leaving 10 bases of the junction unmatched. The V gene's germline CDR1 is SGHVS and CDR2 FQNEAQ.

The chain couples TRBV12-3 or TRBV12-4 to TRBJ1-1; D is perhaps TRBD1 (6 bases). V dropped 1 base and J dropped 6 bases, with 12 bases sitting between them. The CDR3 runs 14 residues. CDR3: CASSLGRGGSEAFF. CDR3 in DNA: TGTGCCAGCAGTTTAGGCAGGGGAGGATCTGAAGCTTTCTTT.

This sequence joins TRBV7-2 and TRBJ1-1; no clear D. Trimming removed 3 bases from V and 3 bases from J, with 11 bases in between. The germline V gene encodes CDR1 SGHTA and CDR2 FQGNSA. This CDR3 is built from 14 residues. CDR3 DNA: TGTGCCAGCAGCTTTGACGGGGAGGACACTGAAGCTTTCTTT. This translates into CASSFDGEDTEAFF. Variable domain in full (rest from reference TRBV7-2 and TRBJ1-1): GAGVSQSPSNKVTEKGKDVELRCDPISGHTALYWYRQSLGQGLEFLIYFQGNSAPDKSGLPSDRFSAERTGGSVSTLTIQRTQQEDSAVYLCASSFDGEDTEAFFGQGTRLTVV.

This clonotype was observed at least ten times. The chain joins TRBV7-9 to TRBJ1-5, with no clear D. Germline assignment: CDR1 SEHNR and CDR2 FQNEAQ (reference sequence). This CDR3 region has 15 residues. Trimming stripped 1 base from V and 0 bases from J, with 7 bases between. The CDR3 DNA is TGTGCCAGCAGCTTAGGAGTGGTTAGCAATCAGCCCCAGCATTTT. Amino acid sequence: CASSLGVVSNQPQHF.

This clonotype showed up just once. This may stem from a read error, because a much larger clone lies one nucleotide away. The gene calls are TRBV12-3 or TRBV12-4 and TRBJ2-3; TRBD2 aligns across 7 bases. The CDR3 sequence is 16 residues long. The CDR3: CAISYGTIPHTDTQYF. The CDR3 bases are TGTGCCATCAGTTATGGGACTATACCCCACACAGATACGCAGTATTTT.

This clonotype has ten or more counts. The chain uses TRBV10-1 and TRBJ1-1; D remains unclear. The CDR3 contains 13 residues. V shed 4 bases and J shed 1 base, with 7 bases lying between them. The germline gives CDR1 WNHNN, CDR2 SYGVQD (reference sequence). This CDR3 is CASSVGRNTEAFF. The DNA for the CDR3 is TGCGCCAGCAGTGTCGGTCGGAACACTGAAGCTTTCTTT.

This clonotype was counted between two and nine times. The chain links TRBV29-1 to TRBJ2-3; D is perhaps TRBD1 or TRBD2 (5 bases each). This CDR3 spans 15 amino acids. The V gene lost 6 bases and the J gene lost 10 bases, with 26 bases spanning the gap. CDR1 and CDR2 from the germline V gene are SQVTM and ANQGSEA. CDR3 in amino acids: CSVDQGPSTSSPQYF. The CDR3 nucleotides read TGCAGCGTAGATCAGGGACCGTCGACCAGCTCTCCGCAGTATTTT.

In its sample, this clonotype was seen a few times. V and J are TRBV25-1 and TRBJ2-1; 7 nucleotides match TRBD1. The CDR3 has 15 residues. After removal of 6 bases from V and 4 bases from J, the junction contained 9 bases not matched to a gene. The V gene's germline CDR1 is MGHDK and CDR2 SYGVNS. CDR3 DNA: TGTGCCAGCAGCAACGGACAGGTTGGGTACAATGAGCAGTTCTTC. Encoded protein: CASSNGQVGYNEQFF.

With regard to this clonotype: A much larger clone lies one base from this, so it may be a read error. The chain employs TRBV20-1 and TRBJ2-1, with D perhaps matching TRBD1 (5 bases). Germline values: CDR1 DFQATT, CDR2 SNEGSKA (reference sequence). V was trimmed by 3 bases and J by 10 bases, leaving 10 bases between them. The CDR3 sequence is 11 residues long. In DNA, the CDR3 is TGCAGTGCTAGCGTACAGGCGGAGCAGTTCTTC. Protein product: CSASVQAEQFF.

V gene TRBV19 combines with J gene TRBJ2-3, with TRBD2 matching over 8 bases. V trimming: 2 bases; J trimming: 0 bases; junction bases outside the gene matches: 25. CDR3 length: 23 residues. CDR1 and CDR2 from the germline V gene are LNHDA and SQIVND (reference sequence). This CDR3 reads CASSIPVWIAGTRPIHSTDTQYF. In nucleotides, the CDR3 is TGTGCCAGTAGTATACCGGTATGGATAGCGGGAACCCGACCCATTCATAGCACAGATACGCAGTATTTT.

In its sample, this clonotype was seen a few times. This chain joins TRBV18 and TRBJ1-2; D is unclear. Germline CDR1 KGHSH, CDR2 LQKENI. Trimming stripped 1 base from V and 3 bases from J, with 12 bases between. The CDR3 covers 15 residues. Written as DNA, the CDR3 is TGTGCCAGCTCACCACGCTCACTTAACCACTATGGCTACACCTTC. It yields the protein CASSPRSLNHYGYTF.

This clonotype was recorded a few times. The gene calls are TRBV7-7 and TRBJ1-1; weak D call: TRBD1 (6 bases). Germline CDR1 and CDR2: SSHAT and FNYEAQ (reference sequence). Trimming took 5 bases from V and 7 from J, leaving 14 bases between them. This CDR3 comprises 13 residues. CDR3 sequence (DNA): TGTGCCAGCAGCGCTAACAGGGACGGTGAAGCTTTCTTT. This gives the protein CASSANRDGEAFF.